These 13 T cell receptor beta chains share one sample of origin, sequenced in a study of CD8 T cells in ankylosing spondylitis. TCRdb used MiXCR to reprocess the 5' RACE reads, holding one entry per CDR3 protein. The sample has some 200,000 distinct CDR3 sequences; about 13% are singletons. Sequencing input: blood, either unsorted or a sorted T cell fraction (not recorded which). All receptors come from a male donor with ankylosing spondylitis or in good health (not recorded which).

This clonotype was observed a handful of times. The chain has TRBV12-3 or TRBV12-4 and TRBJ2-7, with 7 bases that match TRBD2. The J segment lost 1 base and the V segment lost 3 bases, leaving 6 bases of the junction unmatched. This CDR3 has 15 amino acids. As DNA, the CDR3 is TGTGCCAGCAGTTTCCTCCCCGGGAGGTCCTACGAGCAGTACTTC. Translation gives CASSFLPGRSYEQYF.

In its sample, this clonotype was seen a few times. The V gene is TRBV2, the J gene TRBJ2-1, with D possibly matching TRBD1 (6 bases). Between the trimmed V and J ends, which lost 6 bases and 4 bases, there was a span of 16 bases. Germline CDR1 and CDR2: SNHLY and FYNNEI. The CDR3 runs to 15 residues. CDR3 coding DNA: TGTGCCAGCAGGGATACAGGGTTGGGTTACAATGAGCAGTTCTTC. It specifies CASRDTGLGYNEQFF.

The chain has TRBV12-5 and TRBJ1-1; D not resolved. The germline V and J ends were trimmed by 2 bases and 0 bases, with 13 bases remaining between them. CDR1 is LGHNT, CDR2 FRNRAP, per germline. The CDR3 spans 16 residues. The CDR3 DNA sequence: TGTGCTAGTGGTTTGAGCCCCAGTTTAATGAACACTGAAGCTTTCTTT. Its protein product is CASGLSPSLMNTEAFF.

This clonotype showed up just a few times. The chain couples TRBV12-3 or TRBV12-4 to TRBJ1-2; maybe TRBD1 (6 bases). Trimming removed 5 bases at V and 4 bases at J, with 17 bases between. The CDR3 is made up of 15 amino acids. CDR3 residues: CASSLTGTLGYGYTF. In DNA form, the CDR3 reads TGTGCCAGCAGTCTAACAGGGACCTTGGGCTATGGCTACACCTTC.

This clonotype was seen a few times. The V gene is TRBV7-9, the J gene TRBJ2-5, with TRBD1 identical over 7 bases. The germline V gene encodes CDR1 SEHNR and CDR2 FQNEAQ (reference sequence). V dropped 5 bases and J dropped 4; count of bases not matched to a gene: 4. The length of the CDR3 is 13 residues. As DNA, the CDR3 is TGTGCCAGCAGCCCGACAGGGAGAGAGACCCAGTACTTC. Its translation is CASSPTGRETQYF.

Many counts were recorded for this clonotype. The V and J genes are TRBV28 and TRBJ2-7; possibly TRBD1 or TRBD2 for D (7 bases each). The CDR3 spans 15 residues. V lost 2 bases and J 4 bases, leaving 15 bases between the germline ends. The germline gives CDR1 MDHEN, CDR2 SYDVKM. CDR3 sequence: CASSLMGGGSYEQYF. For the CDR3, the DNA is TGTGCCAGCAGTTTAATGGGAGGGGGCTCGTACGAGCAGTACTTC.

DNA of the CDR3: TGTGCCAGCAGCTTGGGGACAGGGTCCCAAGAGACCCAGTACTTC. This codes for CASSLGTGSQETQYF. This chain links TRBV7-8 with TRBJ2-5; the match to TRBD1 covers 9 bases. Trimming at V came to 3 bases and at J to 1 base, leaving 3 bases not matched to a gene. This CDR3 is built from 15 residues. Germline CDR1 is SGHVS and CDR2 is FQNEAQ.

The V call is TRBV6-1, the J call TRBJ2-7; the D gene is possibly TRBD1 (6 bases). CDR1 and CDR2 from the germline V gene are MNHNS and SASEGT. The CDR3 loop spans 11 amino acids. The CDR3 is CAGQGYYEQYF. The DNA of the CDR3 is TGTGCGGGGCAGGGGTACTACGAGCAGTACTTC.

The chain employs TRBV4-1 and TRBJ2-2; D is unclear. This CDR3 has 13 residues. V dropped 0 bases and J dropped 4 bases, with 3 bases sitting between them. Looked up from germline, CDR1 is MGHRA and CDR2 is YSYEKL. This CDR3 is CASSQDSTGELFF. The CDR3 nucleotides are TGCGCCAGCAGCCAAGATAGCACCGGGGAGCTGTTTTTT.

This clonotype was detected only a few times. The chain combines TRBV30 with TRBJ2-1; the D call may be TRBD1 or TRBD2 (5 bases each). Germline-derived CDR1 and CDR2 are GTSNPN and SVGIG (reference sequence). CDR3 size: 12 residues. The V and J ends lost 6 bases and 7 bases respectively, with 13 bases between them. CDR3 residues: CACHGAPNEQFF. The CDR3 DNA reads as TGTGCCTGCCACGGGGCACCGAATGAGCAGTTCTTC.

The V and J genes are TRBV7-9 and TRBJ2-3; D gene uncertain. Germline values: CDR1 SEHNR, CDR2 FQNEAQ (reference sequence). This CDR3 spans 13 amino acids. The ends were cut back, 3 bases at V and 2 bases at J, with 6 bases in the middle. The chain's CDR3 is CASSFLLTDTQYF. Here the CDR3 DNA reads TGTGCCAGCAGCTTCCTGCTCACAGATACGCAGTATTTT.

This clonotype was counted a few times. This chain uses TRBV5-5 with TRBJ1-2, with D unclear. This CDR3 contains 13 residues. V was shortened by 0 bases and J by 4 bases, with 7 bases between the two germline ends. Germline V gives CDR1 SGHKS, CDR2 YYEKEE (reference sequence). The CDR3 nucleotides are TGTGCCAGCAGCTTGGGCCCGGGCTATGGCTACACCTTC. It specifies CASSLGPGYGYTF. Full variable domain (remainder filled in from reference TRBV5-5 and TRBJ1-2): DAGVTQSPTHLIKTRGQQVTLRCSPISGHKSVSWYQQVLGQGPQFIFQYYEKEERGRGNFPDRFSARQFPNYSSELNVNALLLGDSALYLCASSLGPGYGYTFGSGTRLTVV.

The chain recombines TRBV12-2 with TRBJ1-1. TRBV12-2 is a documented pseudogene. The CDR3 spans 15 residues. In DNA, the CDR3 is TGTGCAAGTCGCTTAGTGCAGGGCCTGAACACTGAAGCTTTCTTT. Amino acid sequence: CASRLVQGLNTEAFF.